The entry that follows covers one TCR beta chain sequence. The target antigen is unknown. These data belong to a study of yellow fever vaccine responses in identical twins. TCRdb reprocessed the RT-PCR reads with MiXCR, giving one entry per CDR3 protein. The sample includes some 1,200 distinct CDR3 sequences, about 84% of them seen just once. Germline-derived CDR1 and CDR2 are SGHAT and FQNNGV. The CDR3 covers 12 residues. V was shortened by 0 bases and J by 6 bases, with 3 bases between the two germline ends. General study results and limits: On the reported evidence, twins' vaccine T cell responses seemed partly convergent and partly personalized.

The V call is TRBV11-2, the J call TRBJ2-1; no clear D gene. The origin of this receptor is a woman younger than 30 who received the yellow fever vaccine. The source was T cells from blood (PBMCs), unsorted or a sorted subset (not recorded which), collected before or after yellow fever vaccination (not recorded which). CDR3 sequence: CASSLEGNEQFF. Written as DNA, the CDR3 is TGTGCCAGCAGCTTAGAGGGCAATGAGCAGTTCTTC. The complete variable domain, with remaining parts taken from reference TRBV11-2 and TRBJ2-1, reads EAGVAQSPRYKIIEKRQSVAFWCNPISGHATLYWYQQILGQGPKLLIQFQNNGVVDDSQLPKDRFSAERLKGVDSTLKIQPAKLEDSAVYLCASSLEGNEQFFGPGTRLTVL.